This entry is about one T cell receptor beta chain. In the original workflow: Estimates of nucleated cell counts were drawn from the amplification of reference gene primers. Assay used: immunoSEQ multiplex PCR; TCRdb lists only in-frame clones, some missing. V and J calls and clone size are those listed in that table; D and trimming were worked out from the DNA. The repertoire holds some 190,000 clones, with roughly 85% as singletons. The data belong to a study of blood T cell repertoires in COVID-19. About the research overall: The United States, Italy and Spain supplied acute and convalescent COVID-19 samples.

The sequencing sample was made of peripheral blood. This clonotype originated in a woman older than 75 with active or convalescent COVID-19.

CDR3 sequence (DNA): TGTGCTACCACGGGACAGAAAGGTACAGATACGCAGTATTTT. This gives the protein CATTGQKGTDTQYF. The chain is built from TRBV6-6 and TRBJ2-3, with 7 bases that match TRBD1. This CDR3 is built from 14 residues. CDR1 and CDR2 (germline): MNHNY, SVGAGI (reference sequence).